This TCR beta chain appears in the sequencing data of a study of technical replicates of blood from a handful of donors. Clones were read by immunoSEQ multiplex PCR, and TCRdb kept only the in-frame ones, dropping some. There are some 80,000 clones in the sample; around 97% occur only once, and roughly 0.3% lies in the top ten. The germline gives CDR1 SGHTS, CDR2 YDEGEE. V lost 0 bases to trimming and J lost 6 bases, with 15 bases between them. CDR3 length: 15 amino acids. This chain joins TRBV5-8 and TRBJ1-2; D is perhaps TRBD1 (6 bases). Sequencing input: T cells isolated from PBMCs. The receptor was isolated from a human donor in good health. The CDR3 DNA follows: TGTGCCAGCAGCTTGGTAGGGGCCAGGGGTGATGGCTACACCTTC. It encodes CASSLVGARGDGYTF.